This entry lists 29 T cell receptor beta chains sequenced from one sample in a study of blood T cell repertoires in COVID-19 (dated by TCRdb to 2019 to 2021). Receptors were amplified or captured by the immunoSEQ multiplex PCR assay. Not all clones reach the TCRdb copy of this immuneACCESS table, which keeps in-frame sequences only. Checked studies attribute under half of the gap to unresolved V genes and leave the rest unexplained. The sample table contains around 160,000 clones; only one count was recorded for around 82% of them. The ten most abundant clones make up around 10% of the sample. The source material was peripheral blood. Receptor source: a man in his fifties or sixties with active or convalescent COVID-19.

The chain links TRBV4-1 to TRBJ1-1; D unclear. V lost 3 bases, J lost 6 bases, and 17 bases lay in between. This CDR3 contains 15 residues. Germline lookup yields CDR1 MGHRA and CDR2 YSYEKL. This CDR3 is CASSHTQDRVAEAFF. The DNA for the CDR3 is TGCGCCAGCAGCCACACCCAAGATCGCGTAGCTGAAGCTTTCTTT.

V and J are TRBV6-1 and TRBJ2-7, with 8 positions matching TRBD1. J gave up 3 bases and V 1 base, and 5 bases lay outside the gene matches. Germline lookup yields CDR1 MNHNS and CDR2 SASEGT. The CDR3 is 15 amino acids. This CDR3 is CASSEVAGGFYEQYF. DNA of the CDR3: TGTGCCAGCAGTGAAGTGGCAGGGGGCTTCTACGAGCAGTACTTC.

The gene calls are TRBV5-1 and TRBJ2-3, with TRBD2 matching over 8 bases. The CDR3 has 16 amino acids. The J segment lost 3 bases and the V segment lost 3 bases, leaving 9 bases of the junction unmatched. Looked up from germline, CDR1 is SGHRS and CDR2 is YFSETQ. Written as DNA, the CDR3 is TGCGCCAGCAGCTCGGGAGGGAGGGGCGTTACAGATACGCAGTATTTT. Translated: CASSSGGRGVTDTQYF.

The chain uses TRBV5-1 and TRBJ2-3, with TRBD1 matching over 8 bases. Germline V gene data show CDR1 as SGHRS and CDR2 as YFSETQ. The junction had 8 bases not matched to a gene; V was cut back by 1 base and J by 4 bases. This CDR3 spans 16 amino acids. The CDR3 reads CASSLMQGAPSDTQYF. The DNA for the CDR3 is TGCGCCAGCAGCTTGATGCAGGGGGCCCCCTCAGATACGCAGTATTTT. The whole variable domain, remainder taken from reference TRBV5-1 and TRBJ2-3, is KAGVTQTPRYLIKTRGQQVTLSCSPISGHRSVSWYQQTPGQGLQFLFEYFSETQRNKGNFPGRFSGRQFSNSRSEMNVSTLELGDSALYLCASSLMQGAPSDTQYFGPGTRLTVL.

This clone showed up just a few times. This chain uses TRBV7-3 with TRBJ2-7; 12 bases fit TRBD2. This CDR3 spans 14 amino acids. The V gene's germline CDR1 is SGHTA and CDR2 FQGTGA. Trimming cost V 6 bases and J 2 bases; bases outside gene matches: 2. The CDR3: CASSPSGGAYEQYF. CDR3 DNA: TGTGCCAGCAGTCCTAGCGGGGGGGCCTACGAGCAGTACTTC.

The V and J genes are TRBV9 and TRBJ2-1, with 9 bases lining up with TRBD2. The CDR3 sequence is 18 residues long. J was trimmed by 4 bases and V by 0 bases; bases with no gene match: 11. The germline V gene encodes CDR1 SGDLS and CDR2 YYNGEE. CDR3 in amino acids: CASSVVPGASGTYNEQFF. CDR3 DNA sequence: TGTGCCAGCAGCGTAGTCCCCGGCGCTAGCGGGACTTACAATGAGCAGTTCTTC.

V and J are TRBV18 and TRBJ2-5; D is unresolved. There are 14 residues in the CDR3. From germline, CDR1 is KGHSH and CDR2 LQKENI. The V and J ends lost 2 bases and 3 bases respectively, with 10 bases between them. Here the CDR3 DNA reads TGTGCCAGCTCACCAACGAGTTCGGAAGAGACCCAGTACTTC. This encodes CASSPTSSEETQYF.

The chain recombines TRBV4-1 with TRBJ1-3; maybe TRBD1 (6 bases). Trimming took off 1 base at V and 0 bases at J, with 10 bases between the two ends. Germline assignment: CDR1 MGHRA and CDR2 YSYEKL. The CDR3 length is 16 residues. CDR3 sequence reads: CASSQGGQRSGNTIYF. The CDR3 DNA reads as TGCGCCAGCAGCCAAGGGGGGCAGCGCTCTGGAAACACCATATATTTT.

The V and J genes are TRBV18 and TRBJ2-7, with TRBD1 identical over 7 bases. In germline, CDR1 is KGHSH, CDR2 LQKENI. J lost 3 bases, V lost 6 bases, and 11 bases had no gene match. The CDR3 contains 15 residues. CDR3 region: CASSAAGTVNYEQYF. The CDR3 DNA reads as TGTGCCAGCTCGGCCGCCGGGACAGTCAACTACGAGCAGTACTTC.

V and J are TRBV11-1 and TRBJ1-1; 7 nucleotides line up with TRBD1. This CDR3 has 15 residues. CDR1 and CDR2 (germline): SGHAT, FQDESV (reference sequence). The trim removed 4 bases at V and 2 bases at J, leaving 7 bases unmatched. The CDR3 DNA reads TGTGCCAGCAGCTCCCCTCGACAGGGTAACACTGAAGCTTTCTTT. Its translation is CASSSPRQGNTEAFF.

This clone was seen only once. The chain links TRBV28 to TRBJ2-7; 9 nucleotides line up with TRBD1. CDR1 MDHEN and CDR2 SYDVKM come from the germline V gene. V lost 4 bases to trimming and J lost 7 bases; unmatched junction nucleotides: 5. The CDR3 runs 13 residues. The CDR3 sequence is CASSSGTGREQYF. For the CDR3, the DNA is TGTGCCAGCAGTTCGGGGACAGGGCGAGAGCAGTACTTC.

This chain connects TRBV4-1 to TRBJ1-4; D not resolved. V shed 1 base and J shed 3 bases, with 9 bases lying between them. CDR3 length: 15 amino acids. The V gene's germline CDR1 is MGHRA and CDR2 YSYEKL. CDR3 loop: CASSQGGSANEKLFF. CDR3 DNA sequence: TGCGCCAGCAGCCAAGGAGGGTCGGCTAATGAAAAACTGTTTTTT.

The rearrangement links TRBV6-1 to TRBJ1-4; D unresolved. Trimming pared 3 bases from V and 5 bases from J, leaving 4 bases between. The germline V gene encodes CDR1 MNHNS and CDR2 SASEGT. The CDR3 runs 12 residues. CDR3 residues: CASSERNEKLFF. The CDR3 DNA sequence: TGTGCCAGCAGTGAGAGAAATGAAAAACTGTTTTTT.

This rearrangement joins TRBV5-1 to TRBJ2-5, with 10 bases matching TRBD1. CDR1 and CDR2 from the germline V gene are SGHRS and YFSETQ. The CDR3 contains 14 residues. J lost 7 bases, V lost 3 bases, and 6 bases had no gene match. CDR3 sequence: CASSYGQGDSTQYF. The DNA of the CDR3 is TGCGCCAGCAGCTATGGACAGGGGGATTCGACCCAGTACTTC.

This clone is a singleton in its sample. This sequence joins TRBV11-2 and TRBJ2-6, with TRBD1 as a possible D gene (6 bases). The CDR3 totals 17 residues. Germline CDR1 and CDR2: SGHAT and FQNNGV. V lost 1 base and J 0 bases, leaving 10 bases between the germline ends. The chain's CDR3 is CASSLGRGVSGANVLTF. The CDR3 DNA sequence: TGTGCCAGCAGCTTAGGCAGGGGTGTCTCTGGGGCCAACGTCCTGACTTTC.

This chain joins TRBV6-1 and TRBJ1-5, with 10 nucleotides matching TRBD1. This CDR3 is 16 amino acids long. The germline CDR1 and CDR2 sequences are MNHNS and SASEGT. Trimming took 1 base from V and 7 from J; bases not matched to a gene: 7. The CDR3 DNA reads TGTGCCAGCAGTGAAGTAGGGACAGGGGTTGACCAGCCCCAGCATTTT. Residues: CASSEVGTGVDQPQHF.

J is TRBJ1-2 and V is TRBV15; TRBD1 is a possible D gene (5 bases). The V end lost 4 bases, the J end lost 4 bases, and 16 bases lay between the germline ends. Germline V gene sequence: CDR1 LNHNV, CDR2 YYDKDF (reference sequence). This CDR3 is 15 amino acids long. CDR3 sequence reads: CATSTPRASFYGYTF. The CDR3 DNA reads TGTGCCACCAGCACTCCCAGGGCGTCCTTCTATGGCTACACCTTC.

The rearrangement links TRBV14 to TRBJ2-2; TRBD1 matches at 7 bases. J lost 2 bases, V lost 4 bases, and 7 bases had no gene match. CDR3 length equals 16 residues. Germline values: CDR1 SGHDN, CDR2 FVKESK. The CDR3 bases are TGTGCCAGCAGCCCCTGGTTAGGGGGCAACACCGGGGAGCTGTTTTTT. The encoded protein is CASSPWLGGNTGELFF.

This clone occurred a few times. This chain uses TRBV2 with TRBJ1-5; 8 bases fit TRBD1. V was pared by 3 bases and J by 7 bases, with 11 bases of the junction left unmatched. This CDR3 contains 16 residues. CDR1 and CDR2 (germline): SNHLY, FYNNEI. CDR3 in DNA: TGTGCCAGCAGTGATCGGGACAGGAGGATTGGGCAGCCCCAGCATTTT. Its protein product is CASSDRDRRIGQPQHF.

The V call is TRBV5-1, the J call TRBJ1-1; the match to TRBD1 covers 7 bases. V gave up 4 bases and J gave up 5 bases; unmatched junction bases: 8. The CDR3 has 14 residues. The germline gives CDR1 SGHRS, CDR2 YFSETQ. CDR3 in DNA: TGCGCCAGCAGCAAAAACAGGGGTGGGACTGAAGCTTTCTTT. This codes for CASSKNRGGTEAFF.

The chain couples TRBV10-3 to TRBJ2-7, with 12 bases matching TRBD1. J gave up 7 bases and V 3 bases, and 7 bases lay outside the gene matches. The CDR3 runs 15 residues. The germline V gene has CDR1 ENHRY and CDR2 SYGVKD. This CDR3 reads CAISEPGQGAPEQYF. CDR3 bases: TGTGCCATCAGTGAACCGGGACAGGGGGCCCCGGAGCAGTACTTC.

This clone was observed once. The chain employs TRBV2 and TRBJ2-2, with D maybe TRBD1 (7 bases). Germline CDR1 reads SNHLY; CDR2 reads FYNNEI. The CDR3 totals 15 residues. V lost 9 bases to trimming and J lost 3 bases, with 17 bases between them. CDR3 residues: CASSEGALDTGELFF. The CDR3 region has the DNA TGTGCCAGTTCGGAGGGGGCGCTTGACACCGGGGAGCTGTTTTTT.

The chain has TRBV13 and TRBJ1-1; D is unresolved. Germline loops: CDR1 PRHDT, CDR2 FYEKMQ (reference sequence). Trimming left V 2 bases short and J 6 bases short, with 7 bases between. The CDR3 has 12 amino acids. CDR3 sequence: CASSLWAAEAFF. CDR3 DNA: TGTGCCAGCAGCTTATGGGCAGCTGAAGCTTTCTTT. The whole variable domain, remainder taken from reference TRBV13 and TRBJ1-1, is AAGVIQSPRHLIKEKRETATLKCYPIPRHDTVYWYQQGPGQDPQFLISFYEKMQSDKGSIPDRFSAQQFSDYHSELNMSSLELGDSALYFCASSLWAAEAFFGQGTRLTVV.

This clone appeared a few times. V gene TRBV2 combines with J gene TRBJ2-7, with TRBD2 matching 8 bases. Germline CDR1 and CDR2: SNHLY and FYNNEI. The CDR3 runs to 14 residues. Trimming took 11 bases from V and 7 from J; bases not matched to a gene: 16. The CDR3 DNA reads TGTGCCGGACTGCCACCGGGAGGGCTGAGGGAGCAGTACTTC. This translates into CAGLPPGGLREQYF.

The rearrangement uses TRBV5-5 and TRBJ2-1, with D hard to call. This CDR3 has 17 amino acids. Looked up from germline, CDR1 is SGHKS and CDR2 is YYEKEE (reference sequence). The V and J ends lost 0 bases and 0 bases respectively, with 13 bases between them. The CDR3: CASSLEALTLSYNEQFF. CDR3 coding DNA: TGTGCCAGCAGCTTGGAGGCGTTGACACTCTCCTACAATGAGCAGTTCTTC. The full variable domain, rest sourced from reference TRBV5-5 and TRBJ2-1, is DAGVTQSPTHLIKTRGQQVTLRCSPISGHKSVSWYQQVLGQGPQFIFQYYEKEERGRGNFPDRFSARQFPNYSSELNVNALLLGDSALYLCASSLEALTLSYNEQFFGPGTRLTVL.

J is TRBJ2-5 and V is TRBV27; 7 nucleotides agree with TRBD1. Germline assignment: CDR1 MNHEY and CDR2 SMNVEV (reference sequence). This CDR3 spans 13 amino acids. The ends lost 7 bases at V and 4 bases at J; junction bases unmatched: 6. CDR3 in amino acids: CASTTGNGETQYF. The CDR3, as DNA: TGTGCCAGCACGACAGGGAATGGAGAGACCCAGTACTTC.

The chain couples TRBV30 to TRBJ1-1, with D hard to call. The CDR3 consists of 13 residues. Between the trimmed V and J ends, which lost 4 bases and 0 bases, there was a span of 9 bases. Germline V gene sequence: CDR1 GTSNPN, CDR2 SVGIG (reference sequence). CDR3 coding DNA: TGTGCCTGGAAGCCGTTAGTGAACACTGAAGCTTTCTTT. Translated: CAWKPLVNTEAFF.

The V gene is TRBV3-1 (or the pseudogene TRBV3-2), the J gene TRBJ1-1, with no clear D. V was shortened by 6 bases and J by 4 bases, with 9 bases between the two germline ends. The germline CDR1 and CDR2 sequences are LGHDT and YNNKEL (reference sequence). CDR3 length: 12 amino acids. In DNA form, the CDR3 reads TGTGCCAGCAGGGGAGGCCTCACTGAAGCTTTCTTT. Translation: CASRGGLTEAFF.

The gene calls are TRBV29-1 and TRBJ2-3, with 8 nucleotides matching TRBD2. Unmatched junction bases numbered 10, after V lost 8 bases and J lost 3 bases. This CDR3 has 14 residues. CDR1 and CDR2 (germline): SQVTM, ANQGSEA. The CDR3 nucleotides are TGCAGCACCTCCGGGACTAGGACGACAGATACGCAGTATTTT. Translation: CSTSGTRTTDTQYF.